These 9 T cell receptor beta chains were sequenced from one sample in a study of blood T cell repertoires in COVID-19. Generated by immunoSEQ multiplex PCR, the TCRdb table keeps only in-frame clones and is missing some. The sample records tens of thousands of clones, 65% to 90% being singletons. What was sequenced was peripheral blood. The receptors stem from a young man with COVID-19, enrolled during active disease.

The chain is built from TRBV24-1 and TRBJ2-5; 7 bases match TRBD2. The CDR3 has 14 residues. CDR1 KGHDR and CDR2 SFDVKD come from the germline V gene. The trim removed 4 bases at V and 5 bases at J, leaving 6 bases unmatched. CDR3 DNA: TGTGCCACCAGTGAATCAGCGGGACTCGAGACCCAGTACTTC. Amino acid sequence: CATSESAGLETQYF.

As concerns this clone: The same CDR3 can be traced to other DNA sequences in this sample. J is TRBJ2-7 and V is TRBV28; 11 bases fit TRBD2. The V and J ends lost 5 bases and 3 bases, in that order; junction bases with no gene match: 3. The CDR3 has 14 residues. Germline lookup yields CDR1 MDHEN and CDR2 SYDVKM. The CDR3 is CASSPGTSGYEQYF. Written as DNA, the CDR3 is TGTGCCAGCAGTCCGGGGACTAGCGGCTACGAGCAGTACTTC. Full variable domain (rest looked up from reference TRBV28 and TRBJ2-7): DVKVTQSSRYLVKRTGEKVFLECVQDMDHENMFWYRQDPGLGLRLIYFSYDVKMKEKGDIPEGYSVSREKKERFSLILESASTNQTSMYLCASSPGTSGYEQYFGPGTRLTVT.

V and J are TRBV9 and TRBJ1-2; 9 nucleotides line up with TRBD1. V lost 3 bases and J lost 13; bases outside the gene matches: 10. Germline loops: CDR1 SGDLS, CDR2 YYNGEE. The CDR3 spans 13 residues. CDR3 bases: TGTGCCAGCAGCGACGGGACAGGGCTCCACCGCACCTTC. The encoded protein is CASSDGTGLHRTF.

This clone was detected a few times. The rearrangement uses TRBV11-2 and TRBJ1-6; 10 bases align to TRBD1. In germline, CDR1 is SGHAT, CDR2 FQNNGV. The CDR3 extends over 15 amino acids. Trimming removed 5 bases from V and 10 bases from J; junction bases left unmatched: 8. CDR3 bases: TGTGCCAGCAGCCGCCCGGGACAGGGGCGGTCACCCCTCCACTTT. Translation gives CASSRPGQGRSPLHF. Variable domain in full (rest from reference TRBV11-2 and TRBJ1-6): EAGVAQSPRYKIIEKRQSVAFWCNPISGHATLYWYQQILGQGPKLLIQFQNNGVVDDSQLPKDRFSAERLKGVDSTLKIQPAKLEDSAVYLCASSRPGQGRSPLHFGNGTRLTVT.

The chain carries TRBV28 and TRBJ2-7; the match to TRBD2 covers 14 bases. Germline lookup yields CDR1 MDHEN and CDR2 SYDVKM. The CDR3 covers 16 residues. Trimming cost V 5 bases and J 5 bases; bases outside gene matches: 8. This chain's CDR3 is CASSPVGLAGGHEQYF. The CDR3 DNA follows: TGTGCCAGCAGTCCGGTCGGACTAGCGGGAGGCCACGAGCAGTACTTC. The full variable domain, rest sourced from reference TRBV28 and TRBJ2-7, is DVKVTQSSRYLVKRTGEKVFLECVQDMDHENMFWYRQDPGLGLRLIYFSYDVKMKEKGDIPEGYSVSREKKERFSLILESASTNQTSMYLCASSPVGLAGGHEQYFGPGTRLTVT.

V and J are TRBV9 and TRBJ2-1; 9 nucleotides line up with TRBD1. The V and J ends lost 0 bases and 4 bases, in that order; junction bases with no gene match: 5. The CDR3 spans 16 residues. The V gene's germline CDR1 is SGDLS and CDR2 YYNGEE. The CDR3 region is CASSVGGDRVYNEQFF. In DNA, the CDR3 is TGTGCCAGCAGCGTAGGTGGGGACAGGGTTTACAATGAGCAGTTCTTC.

The chain links TRBV15 to TRBJ2-5; the D is unclear. The CDR3 contains 20 residues. Trimming stripped 0 bases from V and 2 bases from J, with 25 bases between. The germline CDR1 and CDR2 sequences are LNHNV and YYDKDF (reference sequence). CDR3 sequence: CATSRDSPVLFCCEQETQYF. CDR3 nucleotide sequence: TGTGCCACCAGCAGAGATAGTCCCGTCCTGTTTTGTTGTGAACAAGAGACCCAGTACTTC.

The V gene is TRBV5-4, the J gene TRBJ2-7; the D is unclear. V lost 4 bases to trimming and J lost 6 bases, with 11 bases between them. CDR1 and CDR2 (germline): SGHNT, YYREEE (reference sequence). The CDR3 length is 12 residues. CDR3 protein: CASSADFREQYF. The CDR3 DNA reads TGTGCCAGCAGCGCGGATTTCCGCGAGCAGTACTTC.

V is TRBV18 and J is TRBJ2-1, with 8 bases fitting TRBD2. CDR3 length: 17 amino acids. Germline V gene lookup returns CDR1 KGHSH and CDR2 LQKENI. Trimming at V came to 0 bases and at J to 10 bases, leaving 14 bases not matched to a gene. CDR3 amino acids: CASSPPNSGVLGGEQFF. CDR3 nucleotides: TGTGCCAGCTCACCACCGAATAGCGGGGTCCTAGGTGGGGAGCAGTTCTTC.